The clone carrying this TCR beta chain was recorded a few times. TCRdb passed the 5' RACE reads through MiXCR, listing each CDR3 protein once. The repertoire holds roughly 53,000 distinct CDR3 sequences, with roughly 8.3% as singletons. This entry comes from a study of neurological immune-mediated disorders. CDR1 and CDR2 (germline): SGDLS, YYNGEE. V shed 0 bases and J 1 base; nucleotides not matched to a gene: 9. This CDR3 comprises 17 residues. The time point is: longitudinal time-point 3. The sequence derives from a middle-aged woman in good health. Sequencing was done on a sample of PBMCs. This chain joins TRBV9 and TRBJ2-7; TRBD2 agrees at 8 bases. CDR3 in DNA: TGTGCCAGCAGCGTAGAAAGCGGGGGCCTCCAATCCTACGAGCAGTACTTC. Translated, it gives CASSVESGGLQSYEQYF.